This entry lists 26 T cell receptor beta chains sequenced from one sample in a study of T cell responses to AZD1222 COVID-19 vaccine. Measured with immunoSEQ multiplex PCR; TCRdb has only the in-frame clones, and not every one. The sample includes about 100,000 clones, about 88% seen only once; the top ten take 16%. The sample in question was peripheral blood, obtained on day 0 of AZD1222 vaccination. The receptors here all came from an adult in good health.

The chain combines TRBV4-2 with TRBJ1-6; possibly TRBD1 for D (5 bases). The CDR3 extends over 16 amino acids. CDR1 and CDR2 from the germline V gene are LGHNA and YNFKEQ. V lost 0 bases and J lost 7, with 13 bases in between. CDR3 loop: CASSQDWGGINSPLHF. For the CDR3, the DNA is TGTGCCAGCAGCCAAGATTGGGGGGGAATCAATTCACCCCTCCACTTT.

CDR3 DNA: TGTGCCACCAGTGATGCCGGGACAGGGACCTACAATGAGCAGTTCTTC. It encodes CATSDAGTGTYNEQFF. The V call is TRBV24-1, the J call TRBJ2-1, with 9 nucleotides matching TRBD1. The germline CDR1 and CDR2 sequences are KGHDR and SFDVKD. The trim removed 3 bases at V and 2 bases at J, leaving 4 bases unmatched. The CDR3 covers 16 residues.

This chain uses TRBV19 with TRBJ2-1; 13 positions agree with TRBD2. Germline CDR1 is LNHDA and CDR2 is SQIVND (reference sequence). The J segment lost 0 bases and the V segment lost 3 bases, leaving 5 bases of the junction unmatched. The CDR3 is made up of 18 amino acids. CDR3 amino acids: CASSIGLAGVPSYNEQFF. In DNA form, the CDR3 reads TGTGCCAGTAGTATCGGACTAGCGGGGGTCCCCTCCTACAATGAGCAGTTCTTC.

The chain has TRBV19 and TRBJ1-4; TRBD1 aligns across 7 bases. There are 15 residues in the CDR3. Germline-derived CDR1 and CDR2 are LNHDA and SQIVND (reference sequence). V shed 6 bases, J shed 8 bases, and the junction held 12 bases outside the gene matches. The CDR3 is CASRRHGQAEEKLFF. The DNA for the CDR3 is TGTGCCAGTAGACGCCATGGACAGGCGGAAGAAAAACTGTTTTTT.

The chain is built from TRBV5-1 and TRBJ2-3; no firm D call. The CDR3 is 15 residues long. The germline V gene encodes CDR1 SGHRS and CDR2 YFSETQ. V shed 0 bases and J shed 3 bases, with 11 bases lying between them. CDR3 sequence reads: CASSLEPAATDTQYF. The CDR3 DNA is TGCGCCAGCAGCTTGGAGCCAGCCGCGACAGATACGCAGTATTTT.

V and J are TRBV6-1 and TRBJ1-3; D remains unclear. The V gene lost 2 bases and the J gene lost 3 bases, with 5 bases spanning the gap. Germline CDR1 MNHNS, CDR2 SASEGT. This CDR3 region has 13 residues. The CDR3 DNA is TGTGCCAGCAGTGAACTAGATGGAAACACCATATATTTT. Protein: CASSELDGNTIYF.

The chain combines TRBV28 with TRBJ1-3; D not certain. Trimming pared 1 base from V and 0 bases from J, leaving 10 bases between. CDR1 is MDHEN, CDR2 SYDVKM, per germline. The CDR3 sequence is 16 residues long. CDR3 loop: CASSLFLAHSGNTIYF. As DNA, the CDR3 is TGTGCCAGCAGTTTATTTTTGGCTCACTCTGGAAACACCATATATTTT. The full variable domain, completed using reference TRBV28 and TRBJ1-3, is DVKVTQSSRYLVKRTGEKVFLECVQDMDHENMFWYRQDPGLGLRLIYFSYDVKMKEKGDIPEGYSVSREKKERFSLILESASTNQTSMYLCASSLFLAHSGNTIYFGEGSWLTVV.

This clone was counted once. This chain uses TRBV10-1 with TRBJ2-3, with a tentative D call TRBD1 (7 bases). The V end was cut by 4 bases, the J end by 4 bases, with 15 bases between. This CDR3 has 15 amino acids. CDR1 WNHNN and CDR2 SYGVQD come from the germline V gene (reference sequence). CDR3 sequence (DNA): TGCGCCAGCAGTGGCGGAGGGGGCGTCGCAGATACGCAGTATTTT. This translates into CASSGGGGVADTQYF.

The chain is built from TRBV28 and TRBJ2-1; D ambiguous. The CDR3 covers 13 residues. Germline V gene lookup returns CDR1 MDHEN and CDR2 SYDVKM. Trimming cost V 4 bases and J 8 bases, with 12 bases left between them. CDR3 sequence (DNA): TGTGCCAGCAGTTCCTCGTCCGTGTATGAGCAGTTCTTC. Protein product: CASSSSSVYEQFF.

The gene calls are TRBV2 and TRBJ1-4; 8 bases align to TRBD1. Trimming at V came to 4 bases and at J to 3 bases, leaving 4 bases not matched to a gene. The CDR3 loop spans 15 amino acids. Germline V CDR1 and CDR2: SNHLY, FYNNEI. As DNA, the CDR3 is TGTGCCAGCAGTGGGACAGGGTGGGCTAATGAAAAACTGTTTTTT. This gives the protein CASSGTGWANEKLFF.

The chain combines TRBV19 with TRBJ1-3; D not resolved. The CDR3 is made up of 16 amino acids. V lost 7 bases and J lost 0, with 16 bases in between. Germline lookup yields CDR1 LNHDA and CDR2 SQIVND (reference sequence). The CDR3 is CASIPTVGSSGNTIYF. The CDR3 DNA sequence: TGTGCCAGTATCCCCACGGTGGGCAGCTCTGGAAACACCATATATTTT.

The rearrangement joins TRBV6-6 to TRBJ1-1, with D hard to call. The V and J ends lost 0 bases and 9 bases respectively, with 11 bases between them. This CDR3 region has 13 residues. Germline lookup yields CDR1 MNHNY and CDR2 SVGAGI (reference sequence). DNA of the CDR3: TGTGCCAGCAGTTACTCGCCGGACCCGAAAGCTTTCTTT. This sequence encodes CASSYSPDPKAFF.

A single count supports this clone. The CDR3 nucleotides are TGTGCCAGCAGCGAAACAGGGGGCAGGGGTGAAAAACTGTTTTTT. Translating gives CASSETGGRGEKLFF. The genes are TRBV11-2 and TRBJ1-4, with 9 bases identical to TRBD1. CDR3 length: 15 amino acids. The V gene's germline CDR1 is SGHAT and CDR2 FQNNGV. Germline trimming cut 5 bases from V and 7 bases from J; bases unmatched to any gene: 8. Supplemented by reference TRBV11-2 and TRBJ1-4, the full variable domain reads EAGVAQSPRYKIIEKRQSVAFWCNPISGHATLYWYQQILGQGPKLLIQFQNNGVVDDSQLPKDRFSAERLKGVDSTLKIQPAKLEDSAVYLCASSETGGRGEKLFFGSGTQLSVL.

This clone showed up just a few times. CDR3 region: CASSYKSPYEQYF. The CDR3 DNA is TGTGCCAGCAGTTATAAAAGCCCCTACGAGCAGTACTTC. The rearrangement joins TRBV27 to TRBJ2-7; D remains unclear. The CDR3 is 13 residues long. V was trimmed by 4 bases and J by 2 bases, leaving 9 bases between them. Germline V gene sequence: CDR1 MNHEY, CDR2 SMNVEV (reference sequence).

The chain carries TRBV12-3 or TRBV12-4 and TRBJ2-2; no reliable D call. The CDR3 is made up of 13 amino acids. Between the trimmed V and J ends, which lost 5 bases and 1 base, there was a span of 5 bases. The CDR3 protein is CASSPGNTGELFF. DNA for the CDR3: TGTGCCAGCAGTCCGGGGAACACCGGGGAGCTGTTTTTT.

The rearrangement links TRBV5-4 to TRBJ2-3, with D perhaps given as TRBD1 or TRBD2 (7 bases each). Trimming left V 3 bases short and J 8 bases short, with 16 bases between. This CDR3 contains 14 residues. Germline loops: CDR1 SGHNT, CDR2 YYREEE (reference sequence). The CDR3 DNA sequence: TGTGCCAGCAGCTCAGGGGGGATAGCGGGTACGCAGTATTTT. Protein product: CASSSGGIAGTQYF.

V and J are TRBV7-8 and TRBJ1-5, with D possibly being TRBD1 (6 bases). Germline values: CDR1 SGHVS, CDR2 FQNEAQ. This CDR3 has 16 amino acids. Trimming removed 1 base at V and 4 bases at J, with 14 bases between. The CDR3 protein is CASSLEDRTRNQPQHF. The CDR3 bases are TGTGCCAGCAGCTTAGAGGACAGAACCCGAAATCAGCCCCAGCATTTT.

The chain uses TRBV19 and TRBJ2-1; tentatively, D is TRBD1 or TRBD2 (5 bases each). CDR3 length equals 13 residues. Trimming stripped 2 bases from V and 9 bases from J, with 11 bases between. Germline CDR1 reads LNHDA; CDR2 reads SQIVND (reference sequence). This chain's CDR3 is CASSIRGRGEQFF. Written as DNA, the CDR3 is TGTGCCAGTAGTATAAGGGGACGGGGTGAGCAGTTCTTC. Drawing the rest from reference TRBV19 and TRBJ2-1, the complete variable domain is DGGITQSPKYLFRKEGQNVTLSCEQNLNHDAMYWYRQDPGQGLRLIYYSQIVNDFQKGDIAEGYSVSREKKESFPLTVTSAQKNPTAFYLCASSIRGRGEQFFGPGTRLTVL.

The V gene is TRBV5-6, the J gene TRBJ1-1, with a weak D call TRBD1 (5 bases). This CDR3 region has 13 residues. Germline CDR1 and CDR2: SGHDT and YYEEEE. Trimming removed 1 base from V and 4 bases from J, with 8 bases in between. The chain's CDR3 is CASSLWTPTEAFF. The CDR3 DNA reads as TGTGCCAGCAGCTTGTGGACACCCACTGAAGCTTTCTTT.

This clone was observed once. The rearrangement joins TRBV12-3 or TRBV12-4 to TRBJ1-1; D unresolved. V dropped 4 bases and J dropped 9 bases, with 9 bases sitting between them. CDR3 length equals 11 residues. In DNA, the CDR3 is TGTGCCAGCAGTTCTGACATGAAAGCTTTCTTT. The encoded protein is CASSSDMKAFF.

The chain employs TRBV7-9 and TRBJ2-7; 7 positions agree with TRBD1. The CDR3 totals 15 residues. Trimming removed 6 bases from V and 2 bases from J; junction bases left unmatched: 10. Germline V lookup: CDR1 SEHNR, CDR2 FQNEAQ (reference sequence). DNA for the CDR3: TGTGCCAGCAGACTCGACAGGGTTGACCCCTACGAGCAGTACTTC. It specifies CASRLDRVDPYEQYF.

V gene TRBV11-2 combines with J gene TRBJ2-1, with D perhaps TRBD2 (6 bases). Deletions cut 6 bases from V and 9 bases from J, with 9 bases between. Germline V gene lookup returns CDR1 SGHAT and CDR2 FQNNGV. This CDR3 is 11 amino acids long. The CDR3 DNA reads TGTGCCAGCAGGCACGGGGGTGAGCAGTTCTTC. Translated: CASRHGGEQFF.

This clone came up once. The chain has TRBV4-1 and TRBJ1-5; perhaps TRBD1 as D (6 bases). Germline CDR1 reads MGHRA; CDR2 reads YSYEKL. The CDR3 is made up of 18 amino acids. V was clipped by 0 bases and J by 1 base, with 16 bases between them. CDR3 sequence (DNA): TGCGCCAGCAGCCAAGATGGGGGGCACCTGGGAAGCAATCAGCCCCAGCATTTT. Translating it yields CASSQDGGHLGSNQPQHF.

Only a few counts were recorded for this clone. The chain recombines TRBV7-9 with TRBJ2-2; D unresolved. V dropped 5 bases and J dropped 1 base, with 8 bases sitting between them. Looked up from germline, CDR1 is SEHNR and CDR2 is FQNEAQ (reference sequence). The CDR3 has 14 amino acids. The CDR3: CASSPTGNTGELFF. CDR3 DNA: TGTGCCAGCAGCCCGACTGGGAACACCGGGGAGCTGTTTTTT.

V is TRBV6-1 and J is TRBJ2-5; 7 bases agree with TRBD1. This CDR3 is built from 17 residues. The germline V gene has CDR1 MNHNS and CDR2 SASEGT. The V segment lost 4 bases and the J segment 4 bases; nucleotides outside the gene matches: 15. This chain's CDR3 is CASSGDWDSVILETQYF. The CDR3 DNA reads TGTGCCAGCAGTGGAGACTGGGACAGCGTAATACTAGAGACCCAGTACTTC.

The V call is TRBV5-1, the J call TRBJ1-4, with 8 positions matching TRBD1. Germline V lookup: CDR1 SGHRS, CDR2 YFSETQ. J lost 3 bases, V lost 4 bases, and 11 bases had no gene match. The CDR3 covers 17 residues. The DNA of the CDR3 is TGCGCCAGCAGCCCCGGGACAGGAGGTCTCGCTAATGAAAAACTGTTTTTT. It yields the protein CASSPGTGGLANEKLFF.